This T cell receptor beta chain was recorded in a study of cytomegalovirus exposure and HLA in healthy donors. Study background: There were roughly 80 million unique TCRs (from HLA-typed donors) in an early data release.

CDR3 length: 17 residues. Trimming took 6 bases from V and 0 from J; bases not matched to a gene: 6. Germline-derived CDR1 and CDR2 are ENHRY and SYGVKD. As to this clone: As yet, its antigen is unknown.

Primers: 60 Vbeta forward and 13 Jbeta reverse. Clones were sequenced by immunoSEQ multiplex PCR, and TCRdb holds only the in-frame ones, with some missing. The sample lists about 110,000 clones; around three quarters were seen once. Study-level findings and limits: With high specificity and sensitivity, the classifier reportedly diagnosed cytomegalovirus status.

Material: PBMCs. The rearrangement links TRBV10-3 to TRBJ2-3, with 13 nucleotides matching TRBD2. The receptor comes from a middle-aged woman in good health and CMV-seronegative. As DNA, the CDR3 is TGTGCCATCAGGCCCGGACTAGCGGGAGCTAGCACAGATACGCAGTATTTT. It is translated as CAIRPGLAGASTDTQYF.